These T cell receptor beta chains were read from a single sample in a study of shared clonotypes between healthy human individuals. TCRdb keeps only in-frame clones here, not all; method: immunoSEQ multiplex PCR. Of roughly 1,500,000 clones listed, 98% are singletons. The sequencing sample was made of naive CD4+ T cells sorted from blood. Source of these receptors: a man aged 30 to 45 in good health. The CDR3 runs from the conserved cysteine through the conserved F or W. A D gene is named only where the DNA matches it firmly. Rows may omit the clone size; those that give it use once, few, many or a size class.

NA	NA	TRBJ1-1	TRBV29-1	TGCAGCGTCTGTCCGACAGGAGCTGAAGCTTTCTTT	CSVCPTGAEAFF
NA	NA	TRBJ1-4	TRBV5-4	TGTGCCAGCAGCCGGGGACTTAATGAAAAACTGTTTTTT	CASSRGLNEKLFF
NA	TRBD2	TRBJ2-2	TRBV5-6	TGTGCCAGCAGCCTGCGGACTAGCGGGAGGGGCACCGGGGAGCTGTTTTTT	CASSLRTSGRGTGELFF
once	NA	TRBJ2-7	TRBV29-1	TGCAGCGTTTACCTCCGCACTCCGTCGGGCGAGCAGTACTTC	CSVYLRTPSGEQYF
NA	NA	TRBJ2-7	TRBV7-2	TGTGCCAGCAGCTTAGGTAGGACGAGGGGCTACGAGCAGTACTTC	CASSLGRTRGYEQYF
NA	TRBD1	TRBJ2-4	TRBV28	TGTGCCAGCAGCAAATGGACAGGGGAACGAAACATTCAGTACTTC	CASSKWTGERNIQYF
NA	NA	TRBJ2-3	TRBV9	TGTGCCAGCAGCGTAGTCCCGAAGGAGGGTTCTACGCAGTATTTT	CASSVVPKEGSTQYF
NA	TRBD1	TRBJ2-6	TRBV5-1	TGCGCCAGCAGCTCTCAGGGGGCTGGGGCCAACGTCCTGACTTTC	CASSSQGAGANVLTF
NA	NA	TRBJ1-3	TRBV6-5	TGTGCCAGCAGTTACTTAGGCGACTCTGGAAACACCATATATTTT	CASSYLGDSGNTIYF
NA	NA	TRBJ2-1	TRBV5-1	TGCGCCAGCAGCTTGGGCCTGGGGCTAATTAACAATGAGCAGTTCTTC	CASSLGLGLINNEQFF
NA	NA	TRBJ1-5	TRBV27	TGTGCCAGCAGTTTATCCCAGATTAGCAATCAGCCCCAGCATTTT	CASSLSQISNQPQHF
NA	NA	TRBJ2-5	TRBV18	TGTGCCAGCTCACTGGAACGGGGGGCCAGTAAAGAGACCCAGTACTTC	CASSLERGASKETQYF
NA	TRBD2	TRBJ2-2	TRBV5-1	TGCGCCAGCTCAATAGTTAGCGGGATGAACACCGGGGAGCTGTTTTTT	CASSIVSGMNTGELFF
NA	NA	TRBJ2-1	TRBV18	TGTGCCAGCTCCTGGGACTTTTACAATGAGCAGTTCTTC	CASSWDFYNEQFF
NA	TRBD1	TRBJ1-5	TRBV4-2	TGTGCCAGCAGCCAGAGGACAGGGGGGGGTCAGCCCCAGCATTTT	CASSQRTGGGQPQHF
NA	TRBD2	TRBJ2-1	TRBV19	TGTGCCAGTGGGACTAGCGGCGATGAGCAGTTCTTC	CASGTSGDEQFF
NA	NA	TRBJ2-7	TRBV7-2	TGTGCCAGCAGCCCGCAAACGGGTTGGGCCTACGAGCAGTACTTC	CASSPQTGWAYEQYF
NA	NA	TRBJ2-7	TRBV11-2	TGTGCCAGCAGCTTATTGACAGGTCGGGAGCAGTACTTC	CASSLLTGREQYF
NA	NA	TRBJ2-3	TRBV5-4	TGTGCCAGCAGCTTGGATAGCCGCACAGATACGCAGTATTTT	CASSLDSRTDTQYF
NA	TRBD1	TRBJ1-1	TRBV11-2	TGTGCCAGCAGCCGCCAGACAGGGGCGCTGAACACTGAAGCTTTCTTT	CASSRQTGALNTEAFF
NA	TRBD1	TRBJ2-7	TRBV15	TGTGCCACCAGCGCAACTACCCGGGACAGGGTACACTACGAGCAGTACTTC	CATSATTRDRVHYEQYF
NA	NA	TRBJ2-7	TRBV2	TGTGCCAGCAGTGCGGGGGTCACGAGCGAGCAGTACTTC	CASSAGVTSEQYF
NA	NA	TRBJ1-5	TRBV5-1	TGCGCCAGCAGCTTAGAACCAGGGAAGGGACAGCCCCAGCATTTT	CASSLEPGKGQPQHF
NA	NA	TRBJ1-3	TRBV30	TGTGCCTGGAGTGAGGTTCGGGGCAGTGGAAACACCATATATTTT	CAWSEVRGSGNTIYF
NA	TRBD2	TRBJ2-1	TRBV28	TGTGCCAGCAGTTTTCCAGCGCGACTAGCGGGAGCATACAATGAGCAGTTCTTC	CASSFPARLAGAYNEQFF
NA	NA	TRBJ2-2	TRBV6-1	NA	CASILEGRTGELFF
NA	NA	TRBJ1-1	TRBV7-8	TGTGCCAGCAGCCTAGGAGTTGGGACTGAAGCTTTCTTT	CASSLGVGTEAFF
NA	NA	TRBJ2-7	TRBV29-1	TGCAGCGTTGCCTCGCTTTACGAGCAGTACTTC	CSVASLYEQYF
NA	TRBD1	TRBJ2-3	TRBV5-1	TGCGCCAGCAGCACAGGGGTGTTGGCAGATACGCAGTATTTT	CASSTGVLADTQYF
NA	NA	TRBJ2-3	TRBV19	TGTGCCAGTAGTGCCCAGGGGATTAACACAGATACGCAGTATTTT	CASSAQGINTDTQYF
NA	NA	TRBJ1-4	TRBV29-1	TGCAGCGTTGAATTTAGGGGTACATACTCAGCTGGACTGTTTTTT	CSVEFRGTYSAGLFF
once	NA	TRBJ2-2	TRBV29-1	TGCAGCGGGGCGGGACAAAACACCGGGGAGCTGTTTTTT	CSGAGQNTGELFF
NA	NA	TRBJ2-5	TRBV29-1	TGCAGCGTTGCCGGCGGGACCCAAGAGACCCAGTACTTC	CSVAGGTQETQYF
NA	TRBD1	TRBJ1-2	TRBV19	TGTGCCAGTAGTAAACAGGGGTATGGCTACACCTTC	CASSKQGYGYTF
NA	NA	TRBJ1-2	TRBV7-9	TGTGCCAGCAGCTTACCCCCCAGAGCTAACTATGGCTACACCTTC	CASSLPPRANYGYTF
NA	NA	TRBJ2-2	TRBV6-5	TGTGCCAGCAGTCCTGGGACTCCCCCCACCGGGGAGCTGTTTTTT	CASSPGTPPTGELFF
NA	NA	TRBJ2-5	TRBV19	TGTGCCAGTAGTAGTGACCGGGTCCCAGCAGAGACCCAGTACTTC	CASSSDRVPAETQYF
NA	TRBD2	TRBJ2-2	TRBV2	TGTGCCAGCAAGGAGACTAGCAGTATCGGGGAGCTGTTTTTT	CASKETSSIGELFF
NA	TRBD2	TRBJ2-7	TRBV29-1	TGCAGCGTTCACGGGACTAGCGGGAGTGGCTACGAGCAGTACTTC	CSVHGTSGSGYEQYF
NA	TRBD1	TRBJ2-7	TRBV27	TGTGCCAGCAAAATAACCGGGACAGCATCGTACGAGCAGTACTTC	CASKITGTASYEQYF
NA	TRBD2	TRBJ2-7	TRBV28	TGTGCCAGCAGCCCGGGACTAGCGGGGCAGTACTTC	CASSPGLAGQYF
once	TRBD2	TRBJ2-3	TRBV5-1	TGCGCCAGCAGCTCCGGACTAGCGGGAGGCCCTGCGGTCGATACGCAGTATTTT	CASSSGLAGGPAVDTQYF
NA	TRBD1	TRBJ2-2	TRBV7-2	TGTGCCAGCAGCTTAGGGGGACAGGTGAACACCGGGGAGCTGTTTTTT	CASSLGGQVNTGELFF
once	NA	TRBJ1-1	TRBV7-8	TGTGCCAGCAGCTTGGAGGGGAACACTGAAGCTTTCTTT	CASSLEGNTEAFF
NA	TRBD2	TRBJ2-1	TRBV28	TGTGCCAGCAGTTTCGCTAGCGGGATCTCCTACAATGAGCAGTTCTTC	CASSFASGISYNEQFF
NA	TRBD2	TRBJ2-1	TRBV7-2	TGTGCCAGCAGCTACCTAGCGGGAGCTGTCAATGAGCAGTTCTTC	CASSYLAGAVNEQFF
NA	NA	TRBJ2-7	TRBV5-4	TGTGCCAGCAGCTCTGGGGGCAGCTACAACTCCTACGAGCAGTACTTC	CASSSGGSYNSYEQYF
NA	NA	TRBJ2-3	TRBV7-6	TGTGCCAGCAGCTTAGGGAGCTCCCACACAGATACGCAGTATTTT	CASSLGSSHTDTQYF
NA	NA	TRBJ2-3	TRBV12-5	TGTGCTAGTGGACGCCCCGGAACAGATACGCAGTATTTT	CASGRPGTDTQYF
NA	TRBD2	TRBJ2-2	TRBV7-9	TGTGCCAGCAGGAGGCCCAGCGGGAGTACCGGGGAGCTGTTTTTT	CASRRPSGSTGELFF
NA	TRBD1	TRBJ1-2	TRBV19	TGTGCCAGTAGTCCCCGGCAAGGACAGGGGGCCTATGGCTACACCTTC	CASSPRQGQGAYGYTF
NA	TRBD1	TRBJ2-7	TRBV28	TGTGCCAGCAGTTTCAGGGGGCCCAGATACGAGCAGTACTTC	CASSFRGPRYEQYF
NA	NA	TRBJ1-2	TRBV27	TGTGCCAGCAGATTAACAGGGCTCTATGGCTACACCTTC	CASRLTGLYGYTF
NA	NA	TRBJ2-7	TRBV9	TGTGCCAGCAGCGTAGCAGTCGGGAGCTCCTACGAGCAGTACTTC	CASSVAVGSSYEQYF
NA	NA	TRBJ2-2	TRBV5-1	TGCGCCAGCAGATTAGCCATGAACACCGGGGAGCTGTTTTTT	CASRLAMNTGELFF
NA	TRBD2	TRBJ2-7	TRBV18	TGTGCCAGCTCACCAGGACTAGTCGTCGAGCAGTACTTC	CASSPGLVVEQYF
NA	TRBD2	TRBJ2-7	TRBV18	TGTGCCAGCTCACCTAGGACTAGCGGCACCTACGAGCAGTACTTC	CASSPRTSGTYEQYF
NA	TRBD1	TRBJ2-2	TRBV4-3	TGCGCCAGCAGCCCCGGGACAGGGAGGACCCGCACCGGGGAGCTGTTTTTT	CASSPGTGRTRTGELFF